Listed here are 25 T cell receptor beta chains from one sample, sequenced in a study of T cell responses to AZD1222 COVID-19 vaccine (TCRdb year 2021). Receptor amplification or capture employed the immunoSEQ multiplex PCR assay. TCRdb re-hosts the immuneACCESS table, in-frame sequences only. Its copies lack some clones; in the studies checked, an unresolved V gene accounts for under half of them, and the cause for the rest is not known. For this sample the table gives over 150,000 clones, of which approximately 91% were detected only once. Roughly 5% of the sample goes to the ten largest clones. The time point label of this sample denotes: baseline before first vaccination. Sequencing used peripheral blood, obtained on day 0 of AZD1222 vaccination. All receptors derive from an adult in good health.

This chain connects TRBV2 to TRBJ1-4; the match to TRBD1 covers 8 bases. The CDR3 length is 14 residues. Germline V gene lookup returns CDR1 SNHLY and CDR2 FYNNEI. J gave up 5 bases and V 7 bases, and 6 bases lay outside the gene matches. The CDR3 protein is CASNLQGGNEKLFF. The CDR3 bases are TGTGCCAGCAACCTACAGGGGGGGAATGAAAAACTGTTTTTT.

The chain recombines TRBV28 with TRBJ1-1, with 7 bases identical to TRBD1. Germline V gene sequence: CDR1 MDHEN, CDR2 SYDVKM. Trimming at V came to 5 bases and at J to 1 base, leaving 7 bases not matched to a gene. The CDR3 has 15 residues. The CDR3 DNA reads TGTGCCAGCAGTCCAGGGGGACTTTCGAACACTGAAGCTTTCTTT. Protein sequence: CASSPGGLSNTEAFF.

The rearrangement uses TRBV7-9 and TRBJ2-5, with 11 nucleotides matching TRBD2. Germline-derived CDR1 and CDR2 are SEHNR and FQNEAQ (reference sequence). Trimming took 3 bases from V and 1 from J; bases not matched to a gene: 4. The CDR3 extends over 16 amino acids. This chain's CDR3 is CASSLAGLAGQETQYF. CDR3 coding DNA: TGTGCCAGCAGCTTGGCCGGACTAGCGGGCCAAGAGACCCAGTACTTC. Looking up the rest from reference TRBV7-9 and TRBJ2-5 gives the full variable domain: DTGVSQNPRHKITKRGQNVTFRCDPISEHNRLYWYRQTLGQGPEFLTYFQNEAQLEKSRLLSDRFSAERPKGSFSTLEIQRTEQGDSAMYLCASSLAGLAGQETQYFGPGTRLLVL.

This clone showed up just once. The chain recombines TRBV18 with TRBJ1-6; D may be TRBD1 (5 bases). This CDR3 contains 14 residues. V dropped 1 base and J dropped 14 bases, with 15 bases sitting between them. Per the germline V gene, CDR1 is KGHSH and CDR2 is LQKENI. CDR3 nucleotides: TGTGCCAGCTCACCACGCAGGGAAAAGGAATCCCTCCACTTT. Translation gives CASSPRREKESLHF. Full variable domain (outside the CDR3, taken from reference TRBV18 and TRBJ1-6): NAGVMQNPRHLVRRRGQEARLRCSPMKGHSHVYWYRQLPEEGLKFMVYLQKENIIDESGMPKERFSAEFPKEGPSILRIQQVVRGDSAAYFCASSPRREKESLHFGNGTRLTVT.

The chain has TRBV28 and TRBJ2-3; maybe TRBD2 (5 bases). Per the germline V gene, CDR1 is MDHEN and CDR2 is SYDVKM. This CDR3 is built from 12 residues. V lost 8 bases, J lost 5 bases, and 11 bases lay in between. CDR3 sequence (DNA): TGTGCCAGCGGGGAGTTGGAAGATACGCAGTATTTT. Translating gives CASGELEDTQYF. The variable domain in full, completed from reference TRBV28 and TRBJ2-3, reads DVKVTQSSRYLVKRTGEKVFLECVQDMDHENMFWYRQDPGLGLRLIYFSYDVKMKEKGDIPEGYSVSREKKERFSLILESASTNQTSMYLCASGELEDTQYFGPGTRLTVL.

The gene calls are TRBV27 and TRBJ2-2, with a possible D match to TRBD1 (6 bases). The germline V gene has CDR1 MNHEY and CDR2 SMNVEV (reference sequence). CDR3 length: 15 residues. Trimming pared 3 bases from V and 0 bases from J, leaving 8 bases between. The CDR3 sequence: CASSFAGANTGELFF. The CDR3 DNA reads TGTGCCAGCAGTTTCGCAGGGGCGAACACCGGGGAGCTGTTTTTT.

V usage is TRBV2 and J usage is TRBJ2-7, with 8 bases identical to TRBD1. Germline-derived CDR1 and CDR2 are SNHLY and FYNNEI. Germline trimming cut 6 bases from V and 6 bases from J; bases unmatched to any gene: 10. This CDR3 is built from 14 residues. The CDR3 is CASRVDRGTAEQYF. The DNA for the CDR3 is TGTGCCAGCAGGGTTGACAGGGGAACGGCCGAGCAGTACTTC.

This chain links TRBV28 with TRBJ2-5; 10 positions agree with TRBD1. Germline CDR1 is MDHEN and CDR2 is SYDVKM. The J segment lost 5 bases and the V segment lost 4 bases, leaving 7 bases of the junction unmatched. The CDR3 consists of 15 residues. The CDR3 nucleotides read TGTGCCAGCAGTTCGACAGGGGGCGGCAAGGAGACCCAGTACTTC. Protein sequence: CASSSTGGGKETQYF.

The genes are TRBV6-5 and TRBJ1-1; 7 bases map to TRBD1. The CDR3 contains 13 residues. CDR1 and CDR2 (germline): MNHEY, SVGAGI. J was trimmed by 6 bases and V by 4 bases; bases with no gene match: 5. CDR3 residues: CASSSLGTAEAFF. The DNA for the CDR3 is TGTGCCAGCAGTTCCTTAGGGACAGCTGAAGCTTTCTTT.

The chain is built from TRBV30 and TRBJ2-5, with D maybe TRBD2 (7 bases). The CDR3 has 15 amino acids. Between the trimmed V and J ends, which lost 0 bases and 4 bases, there was a span of 15 bases. Per the germline V gene, CDR1 is GTSNPN and CDR2 is SVGIG (reference sequence). CDR3 nucleotides: TGTGCCTGGAGTGTAGGCGGGGGCGCGGGAGAGACCCAGTACTTC. Translation gives CAWSVGGGAGETQYF.

V is TRBV2 and J is TRBJ2-7, with unresolved D. The germline V gene has CDR1 SNHLY and CDR2 FYNNEI. The ends were cut back, 4 bases at V and 3 bases at J, with 10 bases in the middle. CDR3 length: 13 amino acids. Here the CDR3 reads CASSAQAGYEQYF. The CDR3 DNA reads as TGTGCCAGCAGTGCTCAAGCAGGCTACGAGCAGTACTTC.

This clone was recorded once. The J gene is TRBJ1-2, the V gene TRBV28; 9 nucleotides line up with TRBD1. CDR1 and CDR2 from the germline V gene are MDHEN and SYDVKM. The V and J ends lost 5 bases and 4 bases, in that order; junction bases with no gene match: 8. The CDR3 sequence is 15 residues long. CDR3 residues: CASSPPDRGVYGYTF. DNA for the CDR3: TGTGCCAGCAGTCCTCCGGACAGGGGAGTCTATGGCTACACCTTC.

V is TRBV5-1 and J is TRBJ1-5, with D unclear. This CDR3 spans 15 amino acids. Trimming shortened V by 0 bases and J by 5 bases, and 12 bases separated the two germline ends. The germline CDR1 and CDR2 sequences are SGHRS and YFSETQ. This CDR3 reads CASSLVAGRDQPQHF. CDR3 coding DNA: TGCGCCAGCAGCTTGGTGGCGGGTCGGGATCAGCCCCAGCATTTT. The full variable domain, rest sourced from reference TRBV5-1 and TRBJ1-5, is KAGVTQTPRYLIKTRGQQVTLSCSPISGHRSVSWYQQTPGQGLQFLFEYFSETQRNKGNFPGRFSGRQFSNSRSEMNVSTLELGDSALYLCASSLVAGRDQPQHFGDGTRLSIL.

There are many counts of this clone. The rearrangement links TRBV2 to TRBJ2-7; 7 bases are shared with TRBD1. The CDR3 consists of 13 residues. Trimming cost V 10 bases and J 3 bases; bases outside gene matches: 9. CDR1 SNHLY and CDR2 FYNNEI come from the germline V gene. The CDR3 sequence is CATGTAFNYEQYF. The CDR3 DNA follows: TGTGCCACCGGGACAGCTTTTAACTACGAGCAGTACTTC. Full variable domain (outside the CDR3, taken from reference TRBV2 and TRBJ2-7): EPEVTQTPSHQVTQMGQEVILRCVPISNHLYFYWYRQILGQKVEFLVSFYNNEISEKSEIFDDQFSVERPDGSNFTLKIRSTKLEDSAMYFCATGTAFNYEQYFGPGTRLTVT.

The CDR3 bases are TGTGCCAGCAGTTTGGGAGGGAGCGTTTACAATGAGCAGTTCTTC. The encoded protein is CASSLGGSVYNEQFF. The chain has TRBV28 and TRBJ2-1; 7 bases are shared with TRBD2. The CDR3 has 15 residues. V trimming: 3 bases; J trimming: 4 bases; junction bases outside the gene matches: 6. The V gene's germline CDR1 is MDHEN and CDR2 SYDVKM.

This rearrangement joins TRBV24-1 to TRBJ1-1, with a tentative D call TRBD1 (6 bases). Trimming removed 4 bases from V and 0 bases from J, with 20 bases in between. The length of the CDR3 is 18 residues. Germline CDR1 and CDR2: KGHDR and SFDVKD. This chain's CDR3 is CATSDLQGWGSMNTEAFF. The CDR3 nucleotides are TGTGCCACCAGTGACCTACAGGGATGGGGGAGCATGAACACTGAAGCTTTCTTT.

The V gene is TRBV5-8, the J gene TRBJ1-4, with D hard to call. V was cut by 2 bases and J by 0 bases, with 23 bases left in between. The germline CDR1 and CDR2 sequences are SGHTS and YDEGEE. The CDR3 consists of 20 residues. CDR3 region: CASSLLNRWIGRATNEKLFF. The CDR3 nucleotides are TGTGCCAGCAGCTTACTGAATCGGTGGATTGGGCGTGCAACTAATGAAAAACTGTTTTTT.

The table lists this clone with a count of one. The chain has TRBV15 and TRBJ2-5, with D unclear. Trimming pared 3 bases from V and 5 bases from J, leaving 19 bases between. This CDR3 comprises 16 residues. Per germline, CDR1 LNHNV and CDR2 YYDKDF (reference sequence). The CDR3 reads CATSRMANSPQETQYF. CDR3 sequence (DNA): TGTGCCACCAGCAGGATGGCCAACTCCCCCCAGGAGACCCAGTACTTC.

The V call is TRBV4-3, the J call TRBJ1-6; perhaps TRBD1 as D (6 bases). Trimming took off 1 base at V and 12 bases at J, with 16 bases between the two ends. Looked up from germline, CDR1 is LGHNA and CDR2 is YSLEER. The CDR3 loop spans 15 amino acids. CDR3 sequence (DNA): TGCGCCAGCAGCCAAGGGACAGAGAATTCGGAACCCCTCCACTTT. It is translated as CASSQGTENSEPLHF.

The V gene is TRBV18, the J gene TRBJ1-3; 8 bases line up with TRBD1. J gave up 5 bases and V 6 bases, and 3 bases lay outside the gene matches. The V gene's germline CDR1 is KGHSH and CDR2 LQKENI. The CDR3 is 13 amino acids. The chain's CDR3 is CASSPGGRNTIYF. The CDR3 DNA sequence: TGTGCCAGCTCTCCAGGGGGCCGAAACACCATATATTTT. Drawing the rest from reference TRBV18 and TRBJ1-3, the complete variable domain is NAGVMQNPRHLVRRRGQEARLRCSPMKGHSHVYWYRQLPEEGLKFMVYLQKENIIDESGMPKERFSAEFPKEGPSILRIQQVVRGDSAAYFCASSPGGRNTIYFGEGSWLTVV.

The chain carries TRBV7-9 and TRBJ1-1; 7 bases are shared with TRBD1. Germline CDR1 is SEHNR and CDR2 is FQNEAQ (reference sequence). There are 16 residues in the CDR3. The J segment lost 5 bases and the V segment lost 5 bases, leaving 14 bases of the junction unmatched. The CDR3 here is CASSKRGAQGVTEAFF. CDR3 bases: TGTGCCAGCAGCAAAAGAGGGGCGCAGGGGGTAACTGAAGCTTTCTTT.

The chain employs TRBV28 and TRBJ2-7; the match to TRBD2 covers 7 bases. CDR1 is MDHEN and CDR2 is SYDVKM in the germline V gene. V lost 11 bases, J lost 0 bases, and 13 bases stayed unmatched. This CDR3 is 15 amino acids long. CDR3 bases: TGTGCCTCCCAGTTCCCCGCTAGCGGCTCCTACGAGCAGTACTTC. Protein sequence: CASQFPASGSYEQYF.

The rearrangement links TRBV25-1 to TRBJ1-4, with TRBD1 matching 7 bases. CDR1 is MGHDK, CDR2 SYGVNS, per germline. V gave up 3 bases and J gave up 6 bases; unmatched junction bases: 10. There are 16 residues in the CDR3. CDR3 bases: TGTGCCAGCAGTGAGTCAGCCGGACAGGCCCATGAAAAACTGTTTTTT. This encodes CASSESAGQAHEKLFF.

The gene calls are TRBV7-8 and TRBJ1-1, with D possibly being TRBD1 (6 bases). Germline lookup yields CDR1 SGHVS and CDR2 FQNEAQ. CDR3 length: 14 amino acids. The V and J ends lost 2 bases and 7 bases respectively, with 14 bases between them. The CDR3 loop reads CASSLNRGAGEAFF. The CDR3 DNA is TGTGCCAGCAGCTTAAATAGGGGGGCGGGTGAAGCTTTCTTT.

The chain employs TRBV10-3 and TRBJ2-3; D gene unclear. The CDR3 runs to 15 residues. The germline V gene has CDR1 ENHRY and CDR2 SYGVKD. Trimming left V 0 bases short and J 0 bases short, with 7 bases between. The CDR3 coding sequence is TGTGCCATCAGTGAGTCCCGAACTAGCACAGATACGCAGTATTTT. Amino acids: CAISESRTSTDTQYF.